This T cell receptor (beta chain) emerged from a study of CD8 T cells in Susac syndrome. V lost 3 bases, J lost 2 bases, and 15 bases lay in between. CDR1 is SGDLS, CDR2 YYNGEE, per germline. The CDR3 loop spans 16 amino acids. An amount of RNA that ranged from roughly 0.45 to 1 ug was reverse transcribed with random hexamers. TCRdb processed the immunoSEQ multiplex PCR reads anew with MiXCR; each CDR3 protein has one entry. The repertoire holds some 76,000 distinct CDR3 sequences, with 90% to 95% as singletons. Sequences were obtained from CD8+ T cells from PBMCs. This rearrangement joins TRBV9 to TRBJ2-1; perhaps TRBD1 as D (6 bases). The receptor comes from a human donor with multiple sclerosis. The CDR3 nucleotides are TGTGCCAGCAGCGGTCCTATGGGGGACACCTACAATGAGCAGTTCTTC. As protein: CASSGPMGDTYNEQFF.